This T cell receptor beta chain is from a study of molecular identifiers for immune sequencing clone quantification. From the PCR reads, TCRdb called clonotypes with MiXCR, one entry per CDR3 protein. The sample holds approximately 670,000 distinct CDR3 sequences; 15% to 20% are singletons and the top ten take roughly 0.85%. CDR1 is GTSNPN, CDR2 SVGIG, per germline (reference sequence). The CDR3 runs 14 residues. V dropped 2 bases and J dropped 3; count of bases not matched to a gene: 6. Libraries for naive CD8 T cells, which were made from about 20,000 to 1,000,000 sorted cells, drew on 10%, 30% or 50% of the RNA. This clonotype was counted many times.

The sequenced sample consisted of naive CD8+ T cells from blood, with Jurkat cell RNA spiked in. The subset: FACS-sorted CD8+CD4-CCR7+CD45RA+ naive T cells. V and J are TRBV30 and TRBJ2-7; 8 positions match TRBD1. The origin of this receptor is a human donor in good health. Some libraries in this study had Jurkat cell RNA spiked in. The CDR3 DNA is TGTGCCTGGAGTTTCGGACAGGGTGACTACGAGCAGTACTTC. Protein product: CAWSFGQGDYEQYF.